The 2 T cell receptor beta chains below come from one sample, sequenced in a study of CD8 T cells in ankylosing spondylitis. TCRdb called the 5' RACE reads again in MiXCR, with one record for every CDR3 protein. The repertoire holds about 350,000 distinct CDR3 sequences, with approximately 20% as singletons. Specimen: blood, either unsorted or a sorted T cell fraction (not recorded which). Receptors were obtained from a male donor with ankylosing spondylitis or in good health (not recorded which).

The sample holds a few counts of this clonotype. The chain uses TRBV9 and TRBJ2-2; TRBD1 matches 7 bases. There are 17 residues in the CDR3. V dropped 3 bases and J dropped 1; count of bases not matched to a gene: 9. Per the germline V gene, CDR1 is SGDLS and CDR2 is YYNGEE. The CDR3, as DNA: TGTGCCAGCAGCGCTTGGAAGACAGGGTGGAACACCGGGGAGCTGTTTTTT. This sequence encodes CASSAWKTGWNTGELFF.

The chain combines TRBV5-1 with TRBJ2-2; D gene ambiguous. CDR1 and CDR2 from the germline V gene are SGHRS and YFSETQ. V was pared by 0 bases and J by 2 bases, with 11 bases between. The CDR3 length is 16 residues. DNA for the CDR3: TGCGCCAGCAGCTTGGTCGCAGGCCAAAACACCGGGGAGCTGTTTTTT. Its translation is CASSLVAGQNTGELFF. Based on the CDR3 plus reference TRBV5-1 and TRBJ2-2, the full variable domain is KAGVTQTPRYLIKTRGQQVTLSCSPISGHRSVSWYQQTPGQGLQFLFEYFSETQRNKGNFPGRFSGRQFSNSRSEMNVSTLELGDSALYLCASSLVAGQNTGELFFGEGSRLTVL.